This record looks at one T cell receptor beta chain sequence and its context. Its antigen is currently unknown. It was across several immunoSEQ plates that each subset's genomic DNA was evenly split. In the source study's methods: ImmunoSEQ sequences covered only the junction and lacked quality scores; filtering therefore differed. The assay was immunoSEQ multiplex PCR, and TCRdb's table has in-frame clones only and misses some. Clonal size and the V and J genes are those of that table, whereas D and trimming came from the DNA. The table shows about 980,000 clones, with about three quarters occurring only once. The entry originates in a study of shared clonotypes between healthy human individuals. About the study: CD4 naive and memory got three plates each, CD8 naive two, CD8 memory one.

CDR3 size: 14 residues. Germline V lookup: CDR1 SGHTA, CDR2 FQGNSA. The V end was cut by 3 bases, the J end by 7 bases, with 12 bases between. Study-wide findings and caveats: Lower generation probabilities were found for non-shared clonotypes than for those shared by all four donors.

The clonotype originates from a man between 18 and 35 years old in good health. The rearrangement links TRBV7-2 to TRBJ2-2; D not certain. The sample was memory CD4+ T cells sorted from blood. The subset denotes: CD45RA-negative fraction. CDR3 nucleotide sequence: TGTGCCAGCAGCTTCTACTCGAGGAGCGGGGAGCTGTTTTTT. As protein: CASSFYSRSGELFF. The variable domain in full, with the rest retrieved from reference TRBV7-2 and TRBJ2-2, is GAGVSQSPSNKVTEKGKDVELRCDPISGHTALYWYRQSLGQGLEFLIYFQGNSAPDKSGLPSDRFSAERTGGSVSTLTIQRTQQEDSAVYLCASSFYSRSGELFFGEGSRLTVL.